One and the same sample provided the 12 T cell receptor beta chains below, sequenced in a study of CD8+ T cells in alopecia areata. As the sequencing template, cDNA was produced by extracting RNA and reverse transcribing it. Clones were read by immunoSEQ multiplex PCR, and TCRdb kept only the in-frame ones, dropping some. The sample carries 120,000 or so clones, around 63% recorded once. Treatment denoted: oral pan-JAK inhibitor, 5-10 mg twice daily. The material was CD4+ T cells sorted from blood, obtained at week 4, from a patient treated with tofacitinib. These receptor sequences come from a human donor with alopecia areata.

The chain combines TRBV19 with TRBJ2-6; 7 bases line up with TRBD2. V gave up 7 bases and J gave up 2 bases; unmatched junction bases: 5. The CDR3 length is 15 residues. Germline lookup yields CDR1 LNHDA and CDR2 SQIVND (reference sequence). The CDR3 loop is CASIRGDTGANVLTF. In nucleotides, the CDR3 is TGTGCCAGTATACGGGGGGATACTGGGGCCAACGTCCTGACTTTC.

This chain connects TRBV29-1 to TRBJ2-1, with 8 positions matching TRBD1. Germline CDR1 and CDR2: SQVTM and ANQGSEA. The CDR3 is made up of 13 amino acids. The J segment lost 5 bases and the V segment lost 1 base, leaving 1 base of the junction unmatched. CDR3 sequence: CSVEGQGNNEQFF. CDR3 bases: TGCAGCGTTGAAGGACAGGGGAACAATGAGCAGTTCTTC.

The chain uses TRBV7-8 and TRBJ2-3; weak D call: TRBD1 (5 bases). CDR3 size: 14 residues. Trimming cost V 5 bases and J 1 base, with 10 bases left between them. In germline, CDR1 is SGHVS, CDR2 FQNEAQ. CDR3 in DNA: TGTGCCAGCAGCACCAGGGATGGCACAGATACGCAGTATTTT. Residues: CASSTRDGTDTQYF.

This clone has more than one count but fewer than ten. This sequence joins TRBV7-2 and TRBJ1-2; 9 nucleotides align to TRBD1. V shed 5 bases and J 6 bases; nucleotides not matched to a gene: 13. The CDR3 totals 16 residues. Germline-derived CDR1 and CDR2 are SGHTA and FQGNSA. The CDR3 reads CASSTSTGTGSHGYTF. CDR3 nucleotide sequence: TGTGCCAGCAGCACCTCCACCGGGACAGGGAGTCATGGCTACACCTTC.

This chain joins TRBV30 and TRBJ1-5, with TRBD1 matching 7 bases. The CDR3 spans 16 residues. The V gene's germline CDR1 is GTSNPN and CDR2 SVGIG (reference sequence). Trimming at V came to 0 bases and at J to 4 bases, leaving 9 bases not matched to a gene. The DNA of the CDR3 is TGTGCCTGGAGTGTTCAGAGGGGGCCGAGTAATCAGCCCCAGCATTTT. This sequence encodes CAWSVQRGPSNQPQHF.

This chain joins TRBV5-4 and TRBJ2-2; D possibly matches TRBD1 or TRBD2 (5 bases each). Deletions cut 4 bases from V and 0 bases from J, with 13 bases between. The CDR3 spans 16 residues. Germline V gene lookup returns CDR1 SGHNT and CDR2 YYREEE (reference sequence). In nucleotides, the CDR3 is TGTGCCAGCAGCCTCGGGACGTTCGCGAACACCGGGGAGCTGTTTTTT. Residues: CASSLGTFANTGELFF.

The V gene is TRBV29-1, the J gene TRBJ2-5; 7 positions agree with TRBD1. Germline V gene data show CDR1 as SQVTM and CDR2 as ANQGSEA. Losses at the gene ends were 5 bases for V and 3 bases for J; bases not matched to a gene: 9. CDR3 length equals 14 residues. The DNA for the CDR3 is TGCAGCGTTACTAGATCGGGACAGAAAGAGACCCAGTACTTC. Protein product: CSVTRSGQKETQYF.

The chain employs TRBV28 and TRBJ2-1; 11 bases map to TRBD2. The CDR3 runs 15 residues. The germline CDR1 and CDR2 sequences are MDHEN and SYDVKM. V was pared by 6 bases and J by 8 bases, with 9 bases of the junction left unmatched. The DNA for the CDR3 is TGTGCCAGCAGCTTTAGCGGGAGGGCCGGGCATGAGCAGTTCTTC. This gives the protein CASSFSGRAGHEQFF.

The chain has TRBV7-2 and TRBJ2-3; D is undetermined. The CDR3 totals 12 residues. Germline loops: CDR1 SGHTA, CDR2 FQGNSA. V was shortened by 5 bases and J by 4 bases, with 7 bases between the two germline ends. The DNA for the CDR3 is TGTGCCAGCAGCCCCGGATCAGATACGCAGTATTTT. It yields the protein CASSPGSDTQYF.

The V and J genes are TRBV7-8 and TRBJ1-4; no firm D call. The CDR3 runs 15 residues. V lost 3 bases and J 7 bases, leaving 15 bases between the germline ends. CDR1 and CDR2 (germline): SGHVS, FQNEAQ. This CDR3 is CASSLGITSGEKLFF. The CDR3 nucleotides are TGTGCCAGCAGCTTGGGAATCACCTCGGGTGAAAAACTGTTTTTT.

This clone was observed a handful of times. The chain couples TRBV27 to TRBJ1-4; the D is unclear. CDR3 size: 15 residues. The germline V gene encodes CDR1 MNHEY and CDR2 SMNVEV (reference sequence). Trimming stripped 2 bases from V and 0 bases from J, with 7 bases between. DNA of the CDR3: TGTGCCAGCAGTTTAGGACGGGCAACTAATGAAAAACTGTTTTTT. Amino acids: CASSLGRATNEKLFF. Looking up the rest from reference TRBV27 and TRBJ1-4 gives the full variable domain: EAQVTQNPRYLITVTGKKLTVTCSQNMNHEYMSWYRQDPGLGLRQIYYSMNVEVTDKGDVPEGYKVSRKEKRNFPLILESPSPNQTSLYFCASSLGRATNEKLFFGSGTQLSVL.

The chain uses TRBV27 and TRBJ1-2; D perhaps matches TRBD1 (5 bases). Germline V CDR1 and CDR2: MNHEY, SMNVEV (reference sequence). The CDR3 contains 16 residues. V lost 0 bases, J lost 3 bases, and 14 bases lay in between. The CDR3 DNA reads TGTGCCAGCAGTTTATCGTGGAGGGGAGGGGACTATGGCTACACCTTC. It yields the protein CASSLSWRGGDYGYTF.